This TCR beta chain was found in a study of cytomegalovirus exposure and HLA in healthy donors. About this clone: Its antigen is still unknown.

Vbeta (60) and Jbeta (13) primers were used in the PCR. Method: immunoSEQ multiplex PCR; TCRdb's copy keeps in-frame clones and lacks some. The sample has 120,000 to 150,000 clones, around 79% seen once; the top ten hold 2.8%. Unmatched junction bases numbered 8, after V lost 0 bases and J lost 7 bases. Germline CDR1 is LGHNA and CDR2 is YNFKEQ. The CDR3 spans 16 residues. The study, taken as a whole, reports: Whilst most TCR sequences proved rare, a subset of public TCRs occurred across many donors. As a later analysis showed, a missense DCLRE1C variant was linked to trimming of TCR beta V- and J-genes. In vitro experiments confirmed that a few CMV-associated chains were specific for CMV antigens. A reported reduction in N-insertions relative to the roughly 610-donor mean was seen in an Asian-associated ancestry cluster in a later analysis.

The receptor comes from a male donor in good health and CMV-seronegative. The V and J genes are TRBV4-2 and TRBJ1-4; 7 nucleotides align to TRBD1. Source material: PBMCs. CDR3 loop: CASSQDYRGEREKLFF. The CDR3 DNA reads as TGTGCCAGCAGCCAAGATTACAGGGGAGAACGTGAAAAACTGTTTTTT.